This passage covers 27 T cell receptor beta chains from one sample sequenced in a study of blood T cell repertoires in COVID-19. Measured with immunoSEQ multiplex PCR; TCRdb has only the in-frame clones, and not every one. The data contain about 190,000 clones, roughly 80% of them singletons. The sample consisted of peripheral blood. The source of these receptors is a man aged 50 or older who had recovered from COVID-19.

The gene calls are TRBV18 and TRBJ1-1, with D possibly matching TRBD1 (6 bases). The CDR3 is 11 residues long. Germline loops: CDR1 KGHSH, CDR2 LQKENI. V was clipped by 4 bases and J by 8 bases, with 8 bases between them. The CDR3 reads CASSRGGEAFF. Written as DNA, the CDR3 is TGTGCCAGCTCACGAGGGGGAGAAGCTTTCTTT.

This clone was seen more than once but under ten times. The chain combines TRBV19 with TRBJ2-2, with 12 bases aligning to TRBD1. The V gene end was trimmed by 3 bases and the J gene end by 11 bases; junction bases not matched to a gene: 7. The CDR3 extends over 15 amino acids. Germline V gene lookup returns CDR1 LNHDA and CDR2 SQIVND (reference sequence). CDR3 nucleotides: TGTGCCAGTAGTATTAGGGGACAGGGGGCGAGAGAGCTGTTTTTT. Its protein product is CASSIRGQGARELFF.

The chain links TRBV3-1 (or the pseudogene TRBV3-2) to TRBJ2-1; TRBD2 matches at 9 bases. The germline V gene encodes CDR1 LGHDT and CDR2 YNNKEL (reference sequence). This CDR3 comprises 14 residues. V lost 8 bases and J lost 7; bases outside the gene matches: 9. Here the CDR3 reads CASSASGMINEQFF. CDR3 DNA: TGTGCCAGCTCCGCTAGCGGGATGATAAATGAGCAGTTCTTC.

This clone was picked up a small number of times. The DNA for the CDR3 is TGTGCCAGCCGCCTCTACCGGGACACCGGGGAGCTGTTTTTT. Translation gives CASRLYRDTGELFF. The rearrangement joins TRBV3-1 (or the pseudogene TRBV3-2) to TRBJ2-2; no reliable D call. CDR1 and CDR2 (germline): LGHDT, YNNKEL (reference sequence). Trimming removed 8 bases from V and 3 bases from J, with 13 bases in between. CDR3 length: 14 amino acids.

CDR3 amino acids: CASSSPSGGGSNTEAFF. The CDR3 bases are TGTGCCAGCAGCTCCCCTTCGGGGGGCGGATCGAATACTGAAGCTTTCTTT. This chain uses TRBV13 with TRBJ1-1; TRBD1 might be the D (6 bases). CDR3 length: 17 residues. Trimming took off 4 bases at V and 5 bases at J, with 23 bases between the two ends. In germline, CDR1 is PRHDT, CDR2 FYEKMQ (reference sequence).

In this sample, this clone turned up a few times. The chain has TRBV10-3 and TRBJ1-2, with 8 bases fitting TRBD1. This CDR3 has 16 amino acids. V gave up 2 bases and J gave up 1 base; unmatched junction bases: 6. Germline V CDR1 and CDR2: ENHRY, SYGVKD. The CDR3 DNA follows: TGTGCCATCAGTGAGCTACAGGGACAGGATAACTATGGCTACACCTTC. This sequence encodes CAISELQGQDNYGYTF.

This chain links TRBV10-2 with TRBJ2-7, with TRBD2 identical over 13 bases. The CDR3 runs 15 residues. From germline, CDR1 is WSHSY and CDR2 SAAADI. V shed 5 bases, J shed 6 bases, and the junction held 7 bases outside the gene matches. The CDR3 sequence: CASSQGLAGFGEQYF. DNA for the CDR3: TGCGCCAGCAGTCAGGGACTAGCGGGATTTGGCGAGCAGTACTTC.

The CDR3 nucleotides read TGTGCCAGCAGCCACCAGCGGGGCTACGAGCAGTACTTC. Encoded protein: CASSHQRGYEQYF. The chain couples TRBV7-2 to TRBJ2-7, with 7 bases identical to TRBD2. Germline CDR1 is SGHTA and CDR2 is FQGNSA. J gave up 3 bases and V 5 bases, and 4 bases lay outside the gene matches. The CDR3 has 13 residues.

The chain has TRBV4-2 and TRBJ1-1, with TRBD1 identical over 10 bases. This CDR3 has 15 amino acids. Unmatched junction bases numbered 8, after V lost 4 bases and J lost 6 bases. Germline lookup yields CDR1 LGHNA and CDR2 YNFKEQ. The DNA of the CDR3 is TGTGCCAGCAGCCGATCCGGGACAGGGGTATCTGAAGCTTTCTTT. It is translated as CASSRSGTGVSEAFF.

This chain connects TRBV5-1 to TRBJ1-1; TRBD1 matches 8 bases. This CDR3 has 13 amino acids. Unmatched junction bases numbered 1, after V lost 2 bases and J lost 4 bases. The V gene's germline CDR1 is SGHRS and CDR2 YFSETQ. The DNA for the CDR3 is TGCGCCAGCAGCTTTGGGACAGGCACTGAAGCTTTCTTT. Its translation: CASSFGTGTEAFF.

The gene calls are TRBV6-5 and TRBJ1-4; no reliable D call. V lost 6 bases, J lost 8 bases, and 13 bases lay in between. CDR1 MNHEY and CDR2 SVGAGI come from the germline V gene. The CDR3 is made up of 13 amino acids. CDR3 sequence: CASRPSGSEKLFF. The CDR3 bases are TGTGCCAGCAGACCCTCGGGTAGCGAAAAACTGTTTTTT.

The J gene is TRBJ2-3, the V gene TRBV13; the match to TRBD2 covers 10 bases. The CDR3 spans 18 residues. V lost 1 base and J lost 2; bases outside the gene matches: 9. Germline V gives CDR1 PRHDT, CDR2 FYEKMQ (reference sequence). Here the CDR3 reads CASSLEGLAGDYTDTQYF. In nucleotides, the CDR3 is TGTGCCAGCAGCTTAGAGGGTCTAGCGGGGGATTACACAGATACGCAGTATTTT.

This clone was observed a handful of times. Here the CDR3 DNA reads TGTGCCAGCAGCTTGGGGGCGGGCCAAGAGACCCAGTACTTC. Translated, it gives CASSLGAGQETQYF. The V and J genes are TRBV5-6 and TRBJ2-5; weak D call: TRBD2 (5 bases). CDR3 length: 14 residues. Germline V lookup: CDR1 SGHDT, CDR2 YYEEEE. Trimming left V 0 bases short and J 1 base short, with 7 bases between.

This clone was detected only a few times. The gene calls are TRBV19 and TRBJ1-5, with unresolved D. The CDR3 loop spans 14 amino acids. Per germline, CDR1 LNHDA and CDR2 SQIVND (reference sequence). Trimming pared 0 bases from V and 7 bases from J, leaving 10 bases between. CDR3 protein: CASSIEGVGQPQHF. The CDR3 nucleotides are TGTGCCAGTAGTATAGAGGGAGTGGGGCAGCCCCAGCATTTT.

This clone was detected many times. This chain joins TRBV30 and TRBJ2-3, with 10 positions matching TRBD1. Per germline, CDR1 GTSNPN and CDR2 SVGIG (reference sequence). This CDR3 region has 13 residues. Germline trimming cut 5 bases from V and 6 bases from J; bases unmatched to any gene: 5. CDR3 protein: CAWDRGQRDTQYF. The DNA for the CDR3 is TGTGCCTGGGACAGGGGGCAGCGGGATACGCAGTATTTT.

This clone was observed a handful of times. The V call is TRBV27, the J call TRBJ1-4; D not resolved. CDR1 MNHEY and CDR2 SMNVEV come from the germline V gene (reference sequence). The CDR3 sequence is 15 residues long. Trimming removed 3 bases from V and 1 base from J, with 9 bases in between. DNA of the CDR3: TGTGCCAGCAGTTTTAAAGCCGTAACTAATGAAAAACTGTTTTTT. As protein: CASSFKAVTNEKLFF.

The chain joins TRBV4-1 to TRBJ2-2, with D perhaps TRBD1 (5 bases). Per germline, CDR1 MGHRA and CDR2 YSYEKL. This CDR3 has 14 amino acids. Trimming left V 4 bases short and J 1 base short, with 7 bases between. CDR3 nucleotides: TGCGCCAGCAGCCTGACAGAGAACACCGGGGAGCTGTTTTTT. It codes for CASSLTENTGELFF.

CDR3 bases: TGTGCCACAGGGACTAGGGACACGGAGACCCAGTACTTC. Protein sequence: CATGTRDTETQYF. The chain recombines TRBV2 with TRBJ2-5; 8 bases fit TRBD2. The V and J ends lost 10 bases and 5 bases, in that order; junction bases with no gene match: 9. This CDR3 has 13 residues. CDR1 is SNHLY, CDR2 FYNNEI, per germline.

V and J are TRBV11-3 and TRBJ2-2; D remains ambiguous. Germline V gene data show CDR1 as SGHNT and CDR2 as YENEEA. Trimming removed 4 bases from V and 0 bases from J, with 6 bases in between. The CDR3 contains 14 residues. CDR3: CASSSVSNTGELFF. The DNA for the CDR3 is TGTGCCAGCAGCTCTGTCTCGAACACCGGGGAGCTGTTTTTT.

The chain uses TRBV30 and TRBJ1-1; D unclear. The CDR3 consists of 16 residues. Germline V gene lookup returns CDR1 GTSNPN and CDR2 SVGIG (reference sequence). Trimming took off 0 bases at V and 0 bases at J, with 14 bases between the two ends. CDR3 nucleotides: TGTGCCTGGAGTGTACCCTCGGTGAACTTGAACACTGAAGCTTTCTTT. It codes for CAWSVPSVNLNTEAFF.

V usage is TRBV28 and J usage is TRBJ2-4, with 10 bases identical to TRBD2. The CDR3 loop spans 16 amino acids. Unmatched junction bases numbered 13, after V lost 6 bases and J lost 8 bases. Germline V gene data show CDR1 as MDHEN and CDR2 as SYDVKM. CDR3 DNA sequence: TGTGCCAGCAGCCCTCGGGAAGCGGGAGGGTTGGACATTCAGTACTTC. This gives the protein CASSPREAGGLDIQYF.

The rearrangement uses TRBV24-1 and TRBJ2-1; 9 positions agree with TRBD1. V shed 6 bases and J 1 base; nucleotides not matched to a gene: 15. The V gene's germline CDR1 is KGHDR and CDR2 SFDVKD. The CDR3 is 19 residues long. Here the CDR3 reads CATSSGTGSGEWSYNEQFF. In DNA form, the CDR3 reads TGTGCCACCAGTTCCGGGACAGGGTCAGGGGAATGGTCCTACAATGAGCAGTTCTTC.

The chain combines TRBV5-6 with TRBJ2-6; maybe TRBD1 (5 bases). Germline V gives CDR1 SGHDT, CDR2 YYEEEE. The CDR3 runs to 18 residues. V lost 6 bases and J lost 1, with 20 bases in between. The chain's CDR3 is CASTTLGQPLSGANVLTF. The CDR3 region has the DNA TGTGCCAGCACCACCCTTGGACAACCCCTTTCTGGGGCCAACGTCCTGACTTTC.

V usage is TRBV9 and J usage is TRBJ2-1; 13 bases are a match to TRBD2. Germline loops: CDR1 SGDLS, CDR2 YYNGEE. The V gene end was trimmed by 0 bases and the J gene end by 6 bases; junction bases not matched to a gene: 6. This CDR3 comprises 17 residues. CDR3 in DNA: TGTGCCAGCAGCGTAGGTTCCAGACTAGCGGGAGGCAATGAGCAGTTCTTC. Its translation: CASSVGSRLAGGNEQFF.

The table lists this clone with a few counts. V is TRBV24-1 and J is TRBJ2-2, with a tentative D call TRBD1 (5 bases). This CDR3 has 12 residues. Germline V gene lookup returns CDR1 KGHDR and CDR2 SFDVKD. Deletions cut 6 bases from V and 5 bases from J, with 6 bases between. CDR3 sequence (DNA): TGTGCCACCAGTAGGGGTACCGGGGAGCTGTTTTTT. This gives the protein CATSRGTGELFF.

This clone has just a few counts. The CDR3 DNA reads TGTGCCAGCAGCCCAGGACAGGGTTATGGCTACACCTTC. Translation gives CASSPGQGYGYTF. The gene calls are TRBV11-2 and TRBJ1-2; TRBD1 matches at 8 bases. This CDR3 contains 13 residues. Trimming cost V 5 bases and J 5 bases; bases outside gene matches: 4. Germline V gene sequence: CDR1 SGHAT, CDR2 FQNNGV.

This rearrangement joins TRBV6-6 to TRBJ1-1, with unresolved D. V lost 7 bases and J 2 bases, leaving 8 bases between the germline ends. This CDR3 contains 12 residues. CDR1 is MNHNY and CDR2 is SVGAGI in the germline V gene (reference sequence). CDR3 residues: CASMRSNTEAFF. DNA for the CDR3: TGTGCCAGCATGCGGAGTAACACTGAAGCTTTCTTT.